This T cell receptor beta chain came from a study of cytomegalovirus exposure and HLA in healthy donors. 13 Jbeta primers and 60 Vbeta primers were used for the PCR. The table came from immunoSEQ multiplex PCR; TCRdb's copy has only in-frame clones and leaves some out. The data show 95,000 to 150,000 clones, roughly 70% seen once. CDR1 and CDR2 (germline): MGHDK, SYGVNS. V dropped 1 base and J dropped 6 bases, with 16 bases sitting between them. The CDR3 totals 15 residues. Study observations and caveats: Beyond CMV serostatus, there was no information to go on about immune exposure.

A word on this clone: As yet, its antigen is unknown.

The sequencing input was PBMCs. The chain has TRBV25-1 and TRBJ2-7; D may be TRBD2 (6 bases). The TCR comes from a woman in her thirties or forties in good health and CMV-seronegative. CDR3 in amino acids: CASSEWGGALGEQYF. For the CDR3, the DNA is TGTGCCAGCAGTGAATGGGGCGGGGCATTGGGCGAGCAGTACTTC.